This TCR beta chain is drawn from a study of beta chain features in type 1 diabetes. About the study: No patient-donor differences in age, gender, total cells or subset yield. All samples yielded some 100,000,000 examined sorted cells.

Findings and caveats of the study: There was a moderate but significant shortening of TCRB CDR3s in all four CD4+ subsets of Type 1 diabetes patients.

Sorting based on CD45RO/CCR7/CD25/CD127/CD95/CD27 separated CD4+ naive, central memory, regulatory and stem cell-like memory cells. Germline V CDR1 and CDR2: LGHNA, YNFKEQ. Trimming shortened V by 0 bases and J by 1 base, and 16 bases separated the two germline ends. CDR3 length: 18 residues. This clone occurred a few times. Its matching antigen is unknown. Expressed TCRB transcripts were sequenced because the isolated RNA had all been reverse transcribed beforehand. Read counts averaged approximately 3.5 million for samples of naive, central memory and regulatory T cells. The repertoire was sequenced with immunoSEQ multiplex PCR; TCRdb's copy has only in-frame clones and lacks some. Of 300,000 to 400,000 clones listed, around a tenth were seen once; the top ten hold approximately 0.6%.

The TCR was taken from a man aged 25-40 years with type 1 diabetes. The genes are TRBV4-2 and TRBJ2-1; tentatively, D is TRBD1 (5 bases). Sequenced: central memory CD4+ T cells from blood. CDR3 nucleotides: TGTGCCAGCAGCCAAGAGAGCCTCGACAGACTTTCCTACAATGAGCAGTTCTTC. Residues: CASSQESLDRLSYNEQFF.